The clone carrying this T cell receptor beta chain was detected many times. Its antigen is unidentified. The data were obtained in a study of T cells in Graves' hyperthyroidism and ophthalmopathy. Whole-study results and caveats: Within blood appeared most thyroid clonotypes that had expanded above 0.001. Ophthalmopathy and stable hyperthyroidism were separated by a 13 V-J model.

Trimming took off 2 bases at V and 4 bases at J, with 12 bases between the two ends. The length of the CDR3 is 15 residues. Germline values: CDR1 WNHNN, CDR2 SYGVQD (reference sequence). Clinical symptoms, serum thyroxine, TRAb, thyroid ultrasound and orbital computed tomography established diagnosis. RNA transcripts served as the template for amplifying TCR beta CDR3 regions. With the HTBI primer set, the TCR CDR3 went through a first round of RT-PCR. MiXCR, applied by TCRdb to the multiplex PCR reads, yields one record per CDR3 protein. The sample contains around 520,000 distinct CDR3 sequences, roughly a quarter of which appear only once.

The sample was blood. This sequence joins TRBV10-1 and TRBJ1-3, with no clear D. The sequence was obtained from a woman in her thirties with Graves' ophthalmopathy. DNA of the CDR3: TGCGCCAGCAGTGAGGGAGTTTCCGGGGGAAACACCATATATTTT. Its translation is CASSEGVSGGNTIYF.